The 14 T cell receptor beta chains listed next were all sequenced from one sample in a study of T-cell reconstitution after alpha-beta-depleted transplantation in children. As it was prepared, the TCRbeta library received unique molecular identifiers. TCRdb ran MiXCR on the PCR reads and lists one entry per CDR3 protein. Of approximately 500,000 distinct CDR3 sequences listed, roughly 30% were seen once; the top ten hold about 35%. The sample here was PBMCs, taken before TCRalphabeta/CD19-depleted stem cell transplant. The receptors shown here come from a boy younger than two with Wiskott-Aldrich syndrome, due to receive a stem cell transplant.

This clonotype was seen a few times. This chain links TRBV11-2 with TRBJ1-2; no clear D. Germline V gene lookup returns CDR1 SGHAT and CDR2 FQNNGV. The CDR3 is 15 residues long. Between the trimmed V and J ends, which lost 1 base and 9 bases, there was a span of 18 bases. As DNA, the CDR3 is TGTGCCAGCAGCTTAGTTGGCAGTCGGGAAAACCGCTACACCTTC. Protein: CASSLVGSRENRYTF.

This clonotype came up a few times. The J gene is TRBJ2-7, the V gene TRBV5-1; D is uncertain. Germline values: CDR1 SGHRS, CDR2 YFSETQ. The V end was cut by 4 bases, the J end by 3 bases, with 17 bases between. The CDR3 is 15 residues long. CDR3 in amino acids: CASSLTLDPNYEQYF. In DNA, the CDR3 is TGCGCCAGCAGCCTCACCCTAGACCCCAACTACGAGCAGTACTTC.

This clonotype was picked up a small number of times. This chain joins TRBV20-1 and TRBJ2-7, with 16 bases aligning to TRBD2. Germline CDR1 and CDR2: DFQATT and SNEGSKA (reference sequence). The length of the CDR3 is 16 residues. V shed 5 bases, J shed 2 bases, and the junction held 6 bases outside the gene matches. DNA of the CDR3: TGCAGTGCTGGGGGACTAGCGGGAGGGCAGGCCTACGAGCAGTACTTC. Its protein is CSAGGLAGGQAYEQYF.

The chain couples TRBV15 to TRBJ2-7; 9 bases align to TRBD1. The length of the CDR3 is 12 residues. V shed 5 bases, J shed 5 bases, and the junction held 1 base outside the gene matches. Germline V CDR1 and CDR2: LNHNV, YYDKDF (reference sequence). The CDR3 region is CATSGTGNEQYF. The CDR3 nucleotides read TGTGCCACCAGCGGGACAGGGAACGAGCAGTACTTC.

There are a few counts of this clonotype. The chain employs TRBV5-1 and TRBJ2-7, with 10 bases matching TRBD2. CDR1 is SGHRS and CDR2 is YFSETQ in the germline V gene. V lost 3 bases, J lost 0 bases, and 6 bases stayed unmatched. The CDR3 is made up of 16 amino acids. CDR3 coding DNA: TGCGCCAGCAGCTCGACCGGGACTAGCGTCTCCTACGAGCAGTACTTC. Protein sequence: CASSSTGTSVSYEQYF. Based on the CDR3 plus reference TRBV5-1 and TRBJ2-7, the full variable domain is KAGVTQTPRYLIKTRGQQVTLSCSPISGHRSVSWYQQTPGQGLQFLFEYFSETQRNKGNFPGRFSGRQFSNSRSEMNVSTLELGDSALYLCASSSTGTSVSYEQYFGPGTRLTVT.

The rearrangement uses TRBV5-1 and TRBJ2-5; 11 bases line up with TRBD2. The V gene's germline CDR1 is SGHRS and CDR2 YFSETQ. The ends lost 4 bases at V and 3 bases at J; junction bases unmatched: 14. The CDR3 is made up of 18 amino acids. The CDR3 coding sequence is TGCGCCAGCAGCAAGGGTCTCATAGCGGGAGGGCCAGAAGAGACCCAGTACTTC. It specifies CASSKGLIAGGPEETQYF.

This chain joins TRBV12-3 or TRBV12-4 and TRBJ2-1; tentative D call: TRBD2 (5 bases). This CDR3 region has 16 residues. V gave up 5 bases and J gave up 0 bases, with 14 bases separating them. CDR3 residues: CASSLRLGSSYNEQFF. CDR3 sequence (DNA): TGTGCCAGCAGTCTCAGGCTGGGGAGCTCCTACAATGAGCAGTTCTTC.

Only a few counts were recorded for this clonotype. The chain is built from TRBV6-1 and TRBJ2-1; 7 nucleotides match TRBD1. This CDR3 spans 15 amino acids. CDR1 MNHNS and CDR2 SASEGT come from the germline V gene. The junction had 10 bases not matched to a gene; V was cut back by 5 bases and J by 6 bases. CDR3: CASSRYQGVGNEQFF. The CDR3 bases are TGTGCCAGCAGTCGCTACCAGGGGGTGGGCAATGAGCAGTTCTTC.

The genes are TRBV25-1 and TRBJ1-1; no clear D gene. Between the trimmed V and J ends, which lost 3 bases and 1 base, there was a span of 12 bases. The CDR3 has 15 amino acids. Per germline, CDR1 MGHDK and CDR2 SYGVNS. CDR3 loop: CASSDSHLGNTEAFF. CDR3 nucleotide sequence: TGTGCCAGCAGTGATTCTCATCTGGGGAACACTGAAGCTTTCTTT.

This sequence joins TRBV7-8 and TRBJ2-5; unclear D gene. The CDR3 consists of 14 residues. V was trimmed by 5 bases and J by 2 bases, leaving 12 bases between them. The V gene's germline CDR1 is SGHVS and CDR2 FQNEAQ. CDR3 coding DNA: TGTGCCAGCAGCCGTCGGTGGGCTCAAGAGACCCAGTACTTC. This translates into CASSRRWAQETQYF.

This clonotype showed up just a few times. The chain is built from TRBV10-3 and TRBJ2-3; TRBD2 is a possible D gene (6 bases). Trimming pared 4 bases from V and 3 bases from J, leaving 14 bases between. Per germline, CDR1 ENHRY and CDR2 SYGVKD. The CDR3 spans 15 residues. The CDR3: CAISAEGSSTDTQYF. CDR3 coding DNA: TGTGCCATCAGTGCGGAGGGGAGCTCAACAGATACGCAGTATTTT.

There are a few counts of this clonotype. The germline gene is not matched at one end of the junction; a read error may be the cause. The chain employs TRBV5-1 and TRBJ2-7; TRBD2 might be the D (6 bases). Germline-derived CDR1 and CDR2 are SGHRS and YFSETQ. The CDR3 covers 14 residues. The CDR3 loop is CASSLYGGAYEHYF. For the CDR3, the DNA is TGCGCCAGCAGCTTGTACGGCGGGGCCTACGAGCATTACTTC.

The chain links TRBV20-1 to TRBJ1-2; a possible D gene is TRBD1 (6 bases). Trimming stripped 2 bases from V and 4 bases from J, with 11 bases between. CDR1 and CDR2 from the germline V gene are DFQATT and SNEGSKA (reference sequence). The CDR3 loop spans 13 amino acids. The CDR3 nucleotides are TGCAGTGCTAGACCATTGGACAGCTATGGCTACACCTTC. It specifies CSARPLDSYGYTF.

This clonotype turned up a few times. The rearrangement joins TRBV5-1 to TRBJ2-5; 11 nucleotides align to TRBD2. J lost 1 base, V lost 4 bases, and 6 bases had no gene match. Germline V CDR1 and CDR2: SGHRS, YFSETQ. This CDR3 has 16 amino acids. The CDR3 is CASSPQGLAVQETQYF. Written as DNA, the CDR3 is TGCGCCAGCAGCCCCCAGGGACTAGCGGTCCAAGAGACCCAGTACTTC.